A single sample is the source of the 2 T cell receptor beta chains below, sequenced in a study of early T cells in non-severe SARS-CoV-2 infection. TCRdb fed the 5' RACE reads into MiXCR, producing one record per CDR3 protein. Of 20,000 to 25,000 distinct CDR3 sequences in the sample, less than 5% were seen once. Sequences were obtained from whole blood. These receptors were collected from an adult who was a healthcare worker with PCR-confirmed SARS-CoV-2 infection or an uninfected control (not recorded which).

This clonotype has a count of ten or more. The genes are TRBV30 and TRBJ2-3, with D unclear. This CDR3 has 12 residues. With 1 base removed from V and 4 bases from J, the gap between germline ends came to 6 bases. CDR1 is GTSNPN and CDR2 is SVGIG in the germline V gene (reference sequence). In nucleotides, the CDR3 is TGTGCCTGGAGTGCGTCTCCAGATACGCAGTATTTT. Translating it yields CAWSASPDTQYF.

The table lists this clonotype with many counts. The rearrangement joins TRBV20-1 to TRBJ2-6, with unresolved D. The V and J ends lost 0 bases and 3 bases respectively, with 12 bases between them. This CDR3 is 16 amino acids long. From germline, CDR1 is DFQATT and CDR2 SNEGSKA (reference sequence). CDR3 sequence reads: CSARDGAVVGANVLTF. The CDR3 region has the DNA TGCAGTGCTAGAGATGGTGCTGTGGTTGGGGCCAACGTCCTGACTTTC.